This T cell receptor beta chain was obtained from a study of T-cell reconstitution after alpha-beta-depleted transplantation in children. This clonotype came up a few times. Trimming left V 0 bases short and J 5 bases short, with 12 bases between. The length of the CDR3 is 15 residues. CDR1 and CDR2 from the germline V gene are SGHDT and YYEEEE. A library of TCRbeta sequences, prepared with unique molecular identifiers, was generated. MiXCR was run by TCRdb on the PCR reads, yielding one entry per CDR3 protein. The table records some 550,000 distinct CDR3 sequences, around 18% of them present only once.

The sequencing here drew on PBMCs from the stem cell graft donor, taken from the stem cell graft. V and J are TRBV5-6 and TRBJ2-1, with D possibly called TRBD1 or TRBD2 (5 bases each). This clonotype originated in a human donor who donated a stem cell graft to a child with acute lymphoblastic leukemia. The chain's CDR3 is CASSLAGTFHNEQFF. CDR3 nucleotide sequence: TGTGCCAGCAGCTTGGCGGGGACCTTCCACAATGAGCAGTTCTTC.